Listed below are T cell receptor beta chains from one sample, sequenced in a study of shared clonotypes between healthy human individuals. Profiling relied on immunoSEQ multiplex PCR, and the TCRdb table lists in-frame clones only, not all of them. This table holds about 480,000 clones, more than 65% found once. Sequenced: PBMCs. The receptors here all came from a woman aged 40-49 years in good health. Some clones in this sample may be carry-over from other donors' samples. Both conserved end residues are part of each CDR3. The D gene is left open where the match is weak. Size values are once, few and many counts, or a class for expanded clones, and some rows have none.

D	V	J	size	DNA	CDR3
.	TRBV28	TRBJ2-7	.	TGTGCCAGCAGTGCGGCAGGGACACCAACCTACGAGCAGTACTTC	CASSAAGTPTYEQYF
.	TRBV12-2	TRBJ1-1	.	TGTGCAAGTCGCTTAAGGACAGAAGCTTTCTTT	CASRLRTEAFF
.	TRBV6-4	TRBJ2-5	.	TGTGCCAGCAGTGACAGGGAGACCCAGTACTTC	CASSDRETQYF
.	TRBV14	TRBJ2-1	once	TGTGCCAGCAGCCAAGGCGGAGCCTACAATGAGCAGTTCTTC	CASSQGGAYNEQFF
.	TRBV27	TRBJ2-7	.	TGTGCCAGCAGTTTGTTTGGCGGGCCCTACGAGCAGTACTTC	CASSLFGGPYEQYF
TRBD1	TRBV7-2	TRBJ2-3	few	TGTGCCAGCAGCCCCCAGACAGGGGTAACAGATACGCAGTATTTT	CASSPQTGVTDTQYF
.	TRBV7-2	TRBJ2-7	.	TGTGCCAGCAGCTCGGGACTCCTACCCTACGAGCAGTACTTC	CASSSGLLPYEQYF
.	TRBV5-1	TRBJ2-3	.	TGCGCCAGCAGCTTGGGAGGGCGAACAGATACGCAGTATTTT	CASSLGGRTDTQYF
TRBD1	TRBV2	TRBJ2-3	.	TGTGCCAGCAGTGGGACGGACAGGGGAACAGATACGCAGTATTTT	CASSGTDRGTDTQYF
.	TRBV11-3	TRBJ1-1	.	TGTGCCAGCAGCTTACAGCTGAACACTGAAGCTTTCTTT	CASSLQLNTEAFF
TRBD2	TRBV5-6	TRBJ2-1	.	TGTGCCAGCAGCTTGGTAGCGGGAGCAGGTGGTGAGCAGTTCTTC	CASSLVAGAGGEQFF
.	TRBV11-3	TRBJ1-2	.	TGTGCCAGCAGCTTAGACAATGGGCCAGGGGAAGGCTACACCTTC	CASSLDNGPGEGYTF
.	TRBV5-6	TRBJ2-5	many	TGTGCCAGCAGCCCGGGCCTAGCTCAGCCCCAAGAGACCCAGTACTTC	CASSPGLAQPQETQYF
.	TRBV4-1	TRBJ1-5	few	TGCGCCAGCAGCCAAGAGTCTGCGGATCAGCCCCAGCATTTT	CASSQESADQPQHF
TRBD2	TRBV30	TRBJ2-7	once	TGTGCCTGGAGTGCCGGGACTAGCGGGAGCGAGCAGTACTTC	CAWSAGTSGSEQYF
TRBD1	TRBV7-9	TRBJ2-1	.	TGTGCCAGCAGCCCCAGACAGGGGGGGGACAATGAGCAGTTCTTC	CASSPRQGGDNEQFF
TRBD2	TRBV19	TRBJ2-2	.	TGTGCCAGTAGTATGGAGGGACTAGCGGGAATCGAACACCGGGGAGCTGTTTTT	CASSMEGLAGIEHRGAVF
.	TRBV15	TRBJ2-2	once	TGTGCCACCAGCAGAGAAAGAGGGACTCACACCGGGGAGCTGTTTTTT	CATSRERGTHTGELFF
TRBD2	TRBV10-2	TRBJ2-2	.	TGCGCCAGCAGCCCCGGACTAGTGGGGACCGGGGAGCTGTTTTTT	CASSPGLVGTGELFF
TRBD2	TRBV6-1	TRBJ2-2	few	TGTGCCAGCAGTGGGATAGCGGGAAGGGGCACCGGGGAGCTGTTTTTT	CASSGIAGRGTGELFF
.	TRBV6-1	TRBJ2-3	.	TGTGCCAGCAGTGAAGCGGATCGGGGGCCGGCAGATACGCAGTATTTT	CASSEADRGPADTQYF
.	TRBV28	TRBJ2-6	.	TGTGCCAGCAGTTATAGGGCGGCGGTGGGGGCCAACGTCCTGACTTTC	CASSYRAAVGANVLTF
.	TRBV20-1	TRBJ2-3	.	TGCAGTGGGGCTAGCATGGATACGCAGTATTTT	CSGASMDTQYF
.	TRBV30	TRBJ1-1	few	TGTGCCTGGAATCTCATTTTGAACACTGAAGCTTTCTTT	CAWNLILNTEAFF
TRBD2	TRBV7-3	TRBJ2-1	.	TGTGCCAGTAGACTAGCGGGAGTAGATGAGCAGTTCTTC	CASRLAGVDEQFF
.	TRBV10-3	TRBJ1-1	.	TGTGCCATCATGGACCGATTGAACACTGAAGCTTTCTTT	CAIMDRLNTEAFF
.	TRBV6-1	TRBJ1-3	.	TGTGCCAGCGAAGTCGAATGGGGAAACACCATATATTTT	CASEVEWGNTIYF
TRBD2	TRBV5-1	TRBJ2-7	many	TGCGCCAGCAACCCTAGCGGGTCCCTCTCCTACGAGCAGTACTTC	CASNPSGSLSYEQYF
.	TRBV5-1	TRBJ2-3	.	TGCGCCAGCAGCTTGTATGGGGGCACAGATACGCAGTATTTT	CASSLYGGTDTQYF
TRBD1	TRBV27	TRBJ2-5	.	TGTGCCAGCAGCCTCAGGACAGGGTGGGAGACCCAGTACTTC	CASSLRTGWETQYF
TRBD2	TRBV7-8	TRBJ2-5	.	TGTGCCAGCAGCTTAGATGGCGGGAGTGGAGAAGAGACCCAGTACTTC	CASSLDGGSGEETQYF
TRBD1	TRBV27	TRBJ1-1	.	TGTGCCAGCAGAGACATGGGACAGGGTAGGAGAGCTTTCTTT	CASRDMGQGRRAFF
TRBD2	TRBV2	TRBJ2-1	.	TGTGCCAGCAGCTGGAGCGGGAGAGGGTCCGGGCAGTTCTTC	CASSWSGRGSGQFF
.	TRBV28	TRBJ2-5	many	TGTGCCAGCAGTTTTAACAGAGGCCGCGGAGAGACCCAGTACTTC	CASSFNRGRGETQYF
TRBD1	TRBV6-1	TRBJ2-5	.	TGTGCCAGCAGTACGACAGGGGAAGAGACCCAGTACTTC	CASSTTGEETQYF
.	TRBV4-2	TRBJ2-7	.	TGTGCCAGCAGCCAAGATGGGGGAGACAGGACCTACGAGCAGTACTTC	CASSQDGGDRTYEQYF
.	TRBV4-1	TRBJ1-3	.	TGCGCCAGCAGCCCCAGGCAGGGAGCAAACACCATATATTTT	CASSPRQGANTIYF
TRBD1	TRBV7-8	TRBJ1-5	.	TGTGCCAGCAGCTTGGAGACAGGGGGCGCGCAGCCCCAGCATTTT	CASSLETGGAQPQHF
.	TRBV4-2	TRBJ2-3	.	TGTGCCAGCAGCCAAGTTTTAGGAGAGGGAGATACGCAGTATTTT	CASSQVLGEGDTQYF
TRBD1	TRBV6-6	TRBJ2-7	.	TGTGCCAGCAGTTACTCCGACAGGGGTTTGTACTTC	CASSYSDRGLYF
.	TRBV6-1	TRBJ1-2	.	TGTGCCAGCAGTGAATTCGTCATCAACTATGGCTACACCTTC	CASSEFVINYGYTF
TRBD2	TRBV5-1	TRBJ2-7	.	TGCGCCAGCAGCTGGACTAGCGGGTTCTACGAGCAGTACTTC	CASSWTSGFYEQYF
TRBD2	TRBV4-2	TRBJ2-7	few	TGTGCCAGCAGCCAAGATCCGACTAGCGGGAGCTACGAGCAGTACTTC	CASSQDPTSGSYEQYF
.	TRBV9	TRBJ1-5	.	TGTGCCAGCAGCGCCAGGAATAATGAGCCCCAGCATTTT	CASSARNNEPQHF
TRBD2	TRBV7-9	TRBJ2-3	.	TGTGCCAGCACCGACCCGAGCGGGAGTGGTACGCAGTATTTT	CASTDPSGSGTQYF
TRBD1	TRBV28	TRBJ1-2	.	TGTGCCAGCATGGCGCCCTTTGGAGGACAGGGCCCTAACTATGGCTACACCTTC	CASMAPFGGQGPNYGYTF
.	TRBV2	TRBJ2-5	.	TGTGCCAGCGTGATGACAGGCTCTAAATGGGAGACCCAGTACTTC	CASVMTGSKWETQYF
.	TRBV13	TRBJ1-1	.	TGTGCCAGCAGCTCCGGATGGGGGGGGGACACTGAAGCTTTCTTT	CASSSGWGGDTEAFF
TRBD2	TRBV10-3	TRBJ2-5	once	TGTGCCATCAGTGTTGGGACTAGCGGGGAGAAAGAGACCCAGTACTTC	CAISVGTSGEKETQYF
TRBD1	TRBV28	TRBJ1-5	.	TGTGCCAGCAGATTGGACAGGGGGCTGAGCAATCAGCCCCAGCATTTT	CASRLDRGLSNQPQHF
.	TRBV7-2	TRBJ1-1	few	TGTGCCAGCAGTTCTCAGGGTTTCACTGAAGCTTTCTTT	CASSSQGFTEAFF